This is a list of T cell receptor beta chains from one sample in a study of blood T cell repertoires in COVID-19. Using immunoSEQ multiplex PCR, the repertoire was profiled, and TCRdb retains in-frame clones only, with some absent. The table records roughly 100,000 clones, about four fifths of them present only once. Material: peripheral blood. Receptors originate from a human donor in a cohort sampled during active COVID-19. Both conserved end residues are part of each CDR3. D genes are given only for firm matches. Clone size appears in some rows only: once, few, many, or a class for an expanded clone.

DNA	CDR3	V	length	D	J	size
TGTGCCAGCAGTAATGCGGGGATAGTTATCCATGGCTACACCTTC	CASSNAGIVIHGYTF	TRBV6-5	15	.	TRBJ1-2	.
TGTGCCAGCAGCCAAGGGGGACTAGCTCTACTCGAGCAGTACTTC	CASSQGGLALLEQYF	TRBV4-2	15	TRBD2	TRBJ2-7	.
TGTGCCAGCAGCGTAGCAGGGATAGGGGCCAACGTCCTGACTTTC	CASSVAGIGANVLTF	TRBV9	15	.	TRBJ2-6	.
TGTGCCACCTCCCCGGCGGGAGCTTCCTACAATGAGCAGTTCTTC	CATSPAGASYNEQFF	TRBV27	15	TRBD2	TRBJ2-1	.
TGTGCCAGCATGCGGGGGGCTTACGAGCAGTACTTC	CASMRGAYEQYF	TRBV28	12	TRBD2	TRBJ2-7	.
TGTGCCAGCAGTCCCCGACGGGGGATGAACACCGGGGAGCTGTTTTTT	CASSPRRGMNTGELFF	TRBV5-4	16	.	TRBJ2-2	.
TGTGCCAGCACCAAAAGGGCAGGGGCACAGACCCAGTACTTC	CASTKRAGAQTQYF	TRBV7-9	14	.	TRBJ2-5	few
TGTGCCAGCAGCCCTAGGGACAGGGGGTTGGAGCAGTACTTC	CASSPRDRGLEQYF	TRBV27	14	TRBD1	TRBJ2-7	.
TGTGCCAGCAGCGTAGGTAGCGGGAGGCCCTACGAGCAGTACTTC	CASSVGSGRPYEQYF	TRBV9	15	TRBD2	TRBJ2-7	once
TGTGCCAGCAGCTCTTCCGGGACAAAGGCTGAAGCTTTCTTT	CASSSSGTKAEAFF	TRBV11-3	14	.	TRBJ1-1	.
TGCGCCAGCAGCCCGGCGGGCAGGGGAGGCAATCAGCCCCAGCATTTT	CASSPAGRGGNQPQHF	TRBV5-1	16	.	TRBJ1-5	.
TGTGCCAGCAGTTTAGGCAGGGGGAGCTACGAGCAGTACTTC	CASSLGRGSYEQYF	TRBV27	14	TRBD1	TRBJ2-7	.
TGTGCCAGCAGTTTCGGGACAGGGGAGGGTCAGCCCCAGCATTTT	CASSFGTGEGQPQHF	TRBV28	15	TRBD1	TRBJ1-5	.
TGTGCCAGCAGCCGGGAGGCCCGGAAGGGCAATGAGCAGTTCTTC	CASSREARKGNEQFF	TRBV3-1/TRBV3-2	15	.	TRBJ2-1	.
TGCGCCAGCAGCTTGGCGGGCGGGAGTACCAACGAGCAGTACTTC	CASSLAGGSTNEQYF	TRBV5-1	15	TRBD2	TRBJ2-7	.
TGTGCCAGCAGCTCTCGACTAGCGGGGCCTGAGCAGTTCTTC	CASSSRLAGPEQFF	TRBV7-2	14	TRBD2	TRBJ2-1	.
TGTGCCAGTAGTAGGGACAGCGCCGTTCGTGGCTACACCTTC	CASSRDSAVRGYTF	TRBV19	14	TRBD1	TRBJ1-2	.
TGTGCCAGCTCACAAGGACAGGGGCAGGGTCCCCAGCATTTT	CASSQGQGQGPQHF	TRBV18	14	TRBD1	TRBJ1-5	.
TGTGCCAGCAGTGAAGCTCCAGGGCCATCCTACGAGCAGTACTTC	CASSEAPGPSYEQYF	TRBV6-1	15	.	TRBJ2-7	.
TGTGCCAGCAGACCCCCGACAGGAGGCACCTACGAGCAGTACTTC	CASRPPTGGTYEQYF	TRBV28	15	.	TRBJ2-7	.
TGTGCCAGCAGTTTAGGGACAGGGCCTAATTCACCCCTCCACTTT	CASSLGTGPNSPLHF	TRBV28	15	TRBD1	TRBJ1-6	.
TGTGCCAGCAGCCTCAGCATCTGGCGGGAGGACATCGAGCAGTACTTC	CASSLSIWREDIEQYF	TRBV3-1/TRBV3-2	16	TRBD2	TRBJ2-7	.
TGTGCCAGCAGCTTAGGTCAGGGGATGAATTCACCCCTCCACTTT	CASSLGQGMNSPLHF	TRBV7-9	15	.	TRBJ1-6	.
TGTGCCATCAGTGACGTCTTTTCCCAGCGCGGGAGTAATGGTTCACCCCTCCACTTT	CAISDVFSQRGSNGSPLHF	TRBV10-3	19	.	TRBJ1-6	.
TGTGCCAGCAGCAGACTGACGAATCAGCCCCAGCATTTT	CASSRLTNQPQHF	TRBV28	13	.	TRBJ1-5	.
TGTGCCAGCAGCTCCCAAACCCAAATAGCGGGCGAGCAGTACTTC	CASSSQTQIAGEQYF	TRBV7-2	15	TRBD2	TRBJ2-7	.
TGCGCCAGCAGCTTGTCCCTCGTTGGGACAGGGTACTACGAGCAGTACTTC	CASSLSLVGTGYYEQYF	TRBV5-1	17	TRBD1	TRBJ2-7	.
TGTGCCAGCAGCCAAGAGGGGGGGCCCCTTGAGCAGTTCTTC	CASSQEGGPLEQFF	TRBV3-1/TRBV3-2	14	.	TRBJ2-1	.
TGTGCCAGCAGCATTCCTAGCGGGAGCACAGATACGCAGTATTTT	CASSIPSGSTDTQYF	TRBV11-2	15	TRBD2	TRBJ2-3	.
TGTGCCAGCAGCCGGGATACCACGGGGCCCCAGCATTTT	CASSRDTTGPQHF	TRBV6-5	13	.	TRBJ1-5	.
TGTGCCAGCAGTTCCCTCATCGGCGGGAGAAGATTATATACGCAGTATTTT	CASSSLIGGRRLYTQYF	TRBV6-2/TRBV6-3	17	TRBD2	TRBJ2-3	.
TGTGCCAGCAGCCCCTATGCCGGGAGCTACGAGCAGTACTTC	CASSPYAGSYEQYF	TRBV11-3	14	.	TRBJ2-7	.
TGTGCCAGCAGCCACCAGGGGGAGAACACTGAAGCTTTCTTT	CASSHQGENTEAFF	TRBV5-5	14	TRBD1	TRBJ1-1	.
TGTGCCAGCAGTTTATTAGGGAGGCCCCGGACCTACGAGCAGTACTTC	CASSLLGRPRTYEQYF	TRBV28	16	.	TRBJ2-7	.
TGTGCCAGTGGGAATTGGGGGGGAGAGACCCAGTACTTC	CASGNWGGETQYF	TRBV19	13	TRBD2	TRBJ2-5	.
TGTGCCAGCAGCACGAGCGGGATGCTCTCCTACGAGCAGTACTTC	CASSTSGMLSYEQYF	TRBV13	15	TRBD2	TRBJ2-7	few
TGCGCCAGCAGTGAGGATCCCGGGACTAGCGGGTTACGGGGGTCCTACGAGCAGTACTTC	CASSEDPGTSGLRGSYEQYF	TRBV10-2	20	TRBD2	TRBJ2-7	few
TGCGCCAGCCCCCCCAGGGGTGCCTACGAGCAGTACTTC	CASPPRGAYEQYF	TRBV5-1	13	.	TRBJ2-7	.
TGCGCCAGCAGCCTAAAGACAGGGGGGCTTAGGGAGACCCAGTACTTC	CASSLKTGGLRETQYF	TRBV5-1	16	TRBD1	TRBJ2-5	.
TGTGCCAGCAGTTTCTTGGAGGGGGAGCTGTTTTTT	CASSFLEGELFF	TRBV12-3/TRBV12-4	12	.	TRBJ2-2	.
TGTGCCAGCAGTGAAAGGGCAGGGCTTAGGGGCTACACCTTC	CASSERAGLRGYTF	TRBV6-1	14	.	TRBJ1-2	.
TGCGCCAGCGGAAAACAGGGGGATGTGAGCAATGAAGCTTTCTTT	CASGKQGDVSNEAFF	TRBV5-1	15	TRBD1	TRBJ1-1	.
TGCAGTGCTAGTTCGGTAGTACAGGGAAGGCATGGCTACACCTTC	CSASSVVQGRHGYTF	TRBV20-1	15	.	TRBJ1-2	.
TGCGCCAGCAGACAGGGGGAAGATTCACCCCTCCACTTT	CASRQGEDSPLHF	TRBV10-2	13	TRBD1	TRBJ1-6	.
TGTGCCAGCAACTCTCGAGGGACTGGGGGTAATTCACCCCTCCACTTT	CASNSRGTGGNSPLHF	TRBV27	16	.	TRBJ1-6	.
TGTGCCAGCAGTTTAGCGGAAGGGGTCGAGCAGTACTTC	CASSLAEGVEQYF	TRBV12-3/TRBV12-4	13	.	TRBJ2-7	few